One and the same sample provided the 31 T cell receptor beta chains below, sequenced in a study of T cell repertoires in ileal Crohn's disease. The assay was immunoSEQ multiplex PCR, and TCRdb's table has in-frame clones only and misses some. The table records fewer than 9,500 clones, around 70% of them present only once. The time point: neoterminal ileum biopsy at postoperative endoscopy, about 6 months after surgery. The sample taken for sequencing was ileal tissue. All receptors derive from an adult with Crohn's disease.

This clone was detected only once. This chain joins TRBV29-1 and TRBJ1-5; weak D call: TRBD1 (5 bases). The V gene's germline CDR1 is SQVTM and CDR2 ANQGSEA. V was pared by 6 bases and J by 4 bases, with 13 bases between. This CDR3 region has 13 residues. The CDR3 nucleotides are TGCAGCGTCGCAAGTCAGGGAAATCAGCCCCAGCATTTT. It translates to CSVASQGNQPQHF.

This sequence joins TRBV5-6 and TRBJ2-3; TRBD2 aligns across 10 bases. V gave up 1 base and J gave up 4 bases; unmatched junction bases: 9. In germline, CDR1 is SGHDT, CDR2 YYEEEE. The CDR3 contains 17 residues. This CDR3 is CASSLKRGGLEADTQYF. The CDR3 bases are TGTGCCAGCAGCTTGAAGCGGGGGGGGCTCGAGGCAGATACGCAGTATTTT.

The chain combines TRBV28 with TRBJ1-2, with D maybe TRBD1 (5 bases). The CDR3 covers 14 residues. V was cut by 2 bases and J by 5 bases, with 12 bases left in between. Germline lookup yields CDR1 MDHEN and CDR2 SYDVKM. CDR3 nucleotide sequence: TGTGCCAGCAGTTTAGGGGCAGTCCGGTATGGCTACACCTTC. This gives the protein CASSLGAVRYGYTF.

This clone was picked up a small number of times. In nucleotides, the CDR3 is TGTGCCAGCAGGCAGGGCTCCAGAGAGGTTGAGCAGTACTTC. This gives the protein CASRQGSREVEQYF. The chain recombines TRBV5-8 with TRBJ2-7; D may be TRBD1 (5 bases). Trimming pared 5 bases from V and 7 bases from J, leaving 19 bases between. This CDR3 comprises 14 residues. CDR1 and CDR2 (germline): SGHTS, YDEGEE.

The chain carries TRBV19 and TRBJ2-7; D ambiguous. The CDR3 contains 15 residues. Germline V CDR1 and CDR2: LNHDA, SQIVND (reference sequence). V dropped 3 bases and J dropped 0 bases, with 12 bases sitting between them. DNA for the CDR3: TGTGCCAGTAGTATGTTGGCTTCGAACTCCTACGAGCAGTACTTC. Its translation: CASSMLASNSYEQYF.

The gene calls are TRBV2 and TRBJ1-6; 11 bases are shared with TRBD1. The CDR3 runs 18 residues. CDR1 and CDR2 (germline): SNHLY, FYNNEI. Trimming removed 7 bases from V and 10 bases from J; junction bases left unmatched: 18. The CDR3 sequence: CASNPIPRGTGGGSPLHF. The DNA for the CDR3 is TGTGCCAGCAACCCAATCCCAAGGGGGACAGGGGGAGGGTCACCCCTCCACTTT.

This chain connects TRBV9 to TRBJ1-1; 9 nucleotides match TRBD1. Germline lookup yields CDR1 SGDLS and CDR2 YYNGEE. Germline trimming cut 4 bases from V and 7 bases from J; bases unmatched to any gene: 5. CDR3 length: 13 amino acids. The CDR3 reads CASSRQGEVEAFF. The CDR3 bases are TGTGCCAGCAGCCGACAGGGGGAGGTTGAAGCTTTCTTT.

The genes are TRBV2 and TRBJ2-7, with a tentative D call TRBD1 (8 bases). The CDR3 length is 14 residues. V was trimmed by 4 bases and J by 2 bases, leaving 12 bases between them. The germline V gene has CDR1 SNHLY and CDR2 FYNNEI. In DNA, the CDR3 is TGTGCCAGCAGTGGGACAGGGACTACCTACGAGCAGTACTTC. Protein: CASSGTGTTYEQYF.

CDR3 sequence (DNA): TGTGCCAGCAGCTTCCCGACTCGACGAGAGACCCAGTACTTC. Translation: CASSFPTRRETQYF. The chain has TRBV5-6 and TRBJ2-5, with D uncertain. V lost 2 bases and J lost 4, with 12 bases in between. The CDR3 has 14 amino acids. CDR1 and CDR2 from the germline V gene are SGHDT and YYEEEE.

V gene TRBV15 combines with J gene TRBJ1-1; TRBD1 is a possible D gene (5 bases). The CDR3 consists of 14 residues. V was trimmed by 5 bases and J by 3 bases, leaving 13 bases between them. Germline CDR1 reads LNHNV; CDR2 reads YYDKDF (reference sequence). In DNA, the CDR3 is TGTGCCACCAGCGCACCTGGGGGGTACACTGAAGCTTTCTTT. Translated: CATSAPGGYTEAFF.

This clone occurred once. CDR3 in amino acids: CASSADRANSPLHF. The CDR3 DNA follows: TGTGCCAGCAGTGCGGACAGAGCTAATTCACCCCTCCACTTT. The rearrangement links TRBV27 to TRBJ1-6; TRBD1 might be the D (6 bases). The CDR3 length is 14 residues. Germline V gives CDR1 MNHEY, CDR2 SMNVEV (reference sequence). Trimming shortened V by 5 bases and J by 6 bases, and 11 bases separated the two germline ends.

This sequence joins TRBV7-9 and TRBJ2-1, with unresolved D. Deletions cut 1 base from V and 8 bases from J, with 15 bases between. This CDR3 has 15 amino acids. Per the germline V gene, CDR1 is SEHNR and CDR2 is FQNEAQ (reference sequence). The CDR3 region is CASSLGRHFADEQFF. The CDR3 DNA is TGTGCCAGCAGCTTAGGGCGCCATTTCGCGGATGAGCAGTTCTTC. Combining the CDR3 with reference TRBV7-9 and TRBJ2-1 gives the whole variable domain DTGVSQNPRHKITKRGQNVTFRCDPISEHNRLYWYRQTLGQGPEFLTYFQNEAQLEKSRLLSDRFSAERPKGSFSTLEIQRTEQGDSAMYLCASSLGRHFADEQFFGPGTRLTVL.

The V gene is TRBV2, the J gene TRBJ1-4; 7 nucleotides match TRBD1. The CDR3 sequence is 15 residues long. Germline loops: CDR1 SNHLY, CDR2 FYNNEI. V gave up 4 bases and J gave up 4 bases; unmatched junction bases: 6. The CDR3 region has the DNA TGTGCCAGCAGTGCCCGACAGGGACTTAATGAAAAACTGTTTTTT. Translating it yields CASSARQGLNEKLFF.

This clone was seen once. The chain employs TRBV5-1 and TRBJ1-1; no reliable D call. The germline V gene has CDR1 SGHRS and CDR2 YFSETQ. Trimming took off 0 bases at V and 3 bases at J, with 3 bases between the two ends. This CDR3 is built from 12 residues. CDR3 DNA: TGCGCCAGCAGCTTGGCCGACACTGAAGCTTTCTTT. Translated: CASSLADTEAFF.

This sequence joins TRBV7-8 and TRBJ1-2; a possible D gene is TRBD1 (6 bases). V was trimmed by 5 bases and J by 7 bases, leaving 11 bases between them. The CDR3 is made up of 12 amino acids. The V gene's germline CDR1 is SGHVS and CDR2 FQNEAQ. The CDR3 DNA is TGTGCCAGCAGCAGGACAGTACGTGGCTACACCTTC. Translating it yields CASSRTVRGYTF. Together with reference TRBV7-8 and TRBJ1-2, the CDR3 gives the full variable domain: GAGVSQSPRYKVAKRGQDVALRCDPISGHVSLFWYQQALGQGPEFLTYFQNEAQLDKSGLPSDRFFAERPEGSVSTLKIQRTQQEDSAVYLCASSRTVRGYTFGSGTRLTVV.

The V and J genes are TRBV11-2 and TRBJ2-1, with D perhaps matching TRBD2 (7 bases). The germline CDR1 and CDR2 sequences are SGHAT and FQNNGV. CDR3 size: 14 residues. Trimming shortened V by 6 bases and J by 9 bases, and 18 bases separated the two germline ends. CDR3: CASRSVRGAGEQFF. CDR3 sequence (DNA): TGTGCCAGCAGATCGGTCCGGGGGGCGGGTGAGCAGTTCTTC.

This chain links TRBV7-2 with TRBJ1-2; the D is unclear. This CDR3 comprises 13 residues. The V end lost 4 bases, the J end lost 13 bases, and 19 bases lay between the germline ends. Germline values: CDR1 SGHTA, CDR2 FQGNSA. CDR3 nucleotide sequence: TGTGCCAGCAGCTCCTACATAACGCAGGAGGTCACCTTC. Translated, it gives CASSSYITQEVTF.

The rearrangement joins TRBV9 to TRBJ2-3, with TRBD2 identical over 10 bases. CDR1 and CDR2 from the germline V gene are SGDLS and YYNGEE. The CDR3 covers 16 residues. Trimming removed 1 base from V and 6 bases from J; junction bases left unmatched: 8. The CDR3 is CASSVLAGGPRDTQYF. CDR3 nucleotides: TGTGCCAGCAGCGTATTAGCGGGGGGCCCCAGGGATACGCAGTATTTT.

The CDR3 protein is CASSPPQTGGSGELFF. CDR3 bases: TGTGCCAGCAGCCCCCCTCAGACAGGGGGCAGCGGGGAGCTGTTTTTT. The chain carries TRBV7-2 and TRBJ2-2; 10 bases align to TRBD1. The CDR3 is 16 amino acids. The germline V gene encodes CDR1 SGHTA and CDR2 FQGNSA. Germline trimming cut 5 bases from V and 7 bases from J; bases unmatched to any gene: 10.

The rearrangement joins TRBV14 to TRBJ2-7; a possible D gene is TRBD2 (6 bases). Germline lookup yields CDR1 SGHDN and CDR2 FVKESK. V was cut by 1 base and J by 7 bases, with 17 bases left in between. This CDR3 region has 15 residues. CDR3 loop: CASSQVFGGSGEQYF. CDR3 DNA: TGTGCCAGCAGCCAAGTCTTCGGGGGATCGGGTGAGCAGTACTTC.

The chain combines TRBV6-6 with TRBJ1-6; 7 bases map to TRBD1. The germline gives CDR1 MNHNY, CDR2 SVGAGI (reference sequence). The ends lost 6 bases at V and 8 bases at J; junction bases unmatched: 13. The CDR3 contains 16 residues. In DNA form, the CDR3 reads TGTGCCAGCAGGCCCCGGGACAGAATTGGCCATTCACCCCTCCACTTT. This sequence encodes CASRPRDRIGHSPLHF.

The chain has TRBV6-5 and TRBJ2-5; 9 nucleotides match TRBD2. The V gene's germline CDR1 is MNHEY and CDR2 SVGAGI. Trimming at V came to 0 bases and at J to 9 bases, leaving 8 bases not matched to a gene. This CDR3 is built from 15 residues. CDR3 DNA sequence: TGTGCCAGCAGTTACTCGGCGGGGGGGTCGGCGGCCCAGTACTTC. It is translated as CASSYSAGGSAAQYF.

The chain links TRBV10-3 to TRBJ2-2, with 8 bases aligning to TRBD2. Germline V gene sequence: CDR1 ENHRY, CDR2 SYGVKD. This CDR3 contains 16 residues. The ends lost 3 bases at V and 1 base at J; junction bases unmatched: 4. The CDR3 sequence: CAISDGLAGNTGELFF. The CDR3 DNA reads TGTGCCATCAGTGATGGGCTAGCGGGGAACACCGGGGAGCTGTTTTTT.

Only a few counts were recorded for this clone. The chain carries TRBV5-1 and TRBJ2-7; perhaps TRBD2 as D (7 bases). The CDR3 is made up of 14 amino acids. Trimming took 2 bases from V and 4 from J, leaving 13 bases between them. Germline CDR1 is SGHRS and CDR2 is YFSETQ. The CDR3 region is CASSFGGARYEQYF. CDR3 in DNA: TGCGCCAGCAGCTTTGGGGGGGCTCGGTACGAGCAGTACTTC.

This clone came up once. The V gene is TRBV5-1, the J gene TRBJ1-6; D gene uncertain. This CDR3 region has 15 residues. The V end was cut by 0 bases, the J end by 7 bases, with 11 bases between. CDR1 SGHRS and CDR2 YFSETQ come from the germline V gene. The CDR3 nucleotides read TGCGCCAGCAGCTTGGAGGACTTTAAAAATTCACCCCTCCACTTT. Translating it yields CASSLEDFKNSPLHF.

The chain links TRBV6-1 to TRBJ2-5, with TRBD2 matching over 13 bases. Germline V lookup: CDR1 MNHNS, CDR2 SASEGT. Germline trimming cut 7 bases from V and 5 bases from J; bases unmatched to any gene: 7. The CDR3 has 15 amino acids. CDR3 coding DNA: TGTGCCAGCAAAACTAGCGGGGGGGCAGGGGAGACCCAGTACTTC. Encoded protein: CASKTSGGAGETQYF.

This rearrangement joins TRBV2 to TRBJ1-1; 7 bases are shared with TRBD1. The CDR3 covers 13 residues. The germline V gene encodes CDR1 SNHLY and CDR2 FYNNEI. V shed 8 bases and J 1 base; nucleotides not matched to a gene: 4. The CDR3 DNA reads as TGTGCCAGCCACGGGACAGAGAACACTGAAGCTTTCTTT. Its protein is CASHGTENTEAFF.

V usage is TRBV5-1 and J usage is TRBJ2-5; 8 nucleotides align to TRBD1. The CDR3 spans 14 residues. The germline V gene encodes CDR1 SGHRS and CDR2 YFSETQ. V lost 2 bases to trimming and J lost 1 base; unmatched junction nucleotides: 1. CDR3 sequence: CASSFGTGQETQYF. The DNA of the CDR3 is TGCGCCAGCAGCTTCGGGACAGGCCAAGAGACCCAGTACTTC.

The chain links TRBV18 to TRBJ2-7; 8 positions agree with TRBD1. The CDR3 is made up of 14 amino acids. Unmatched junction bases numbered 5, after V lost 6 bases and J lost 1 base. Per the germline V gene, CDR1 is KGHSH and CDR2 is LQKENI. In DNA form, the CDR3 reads TGTGCCAGCTCTCCGCGACAGGGGTCCTACGAGCAGTACTTC. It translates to CASSPRQGSYEQYF.

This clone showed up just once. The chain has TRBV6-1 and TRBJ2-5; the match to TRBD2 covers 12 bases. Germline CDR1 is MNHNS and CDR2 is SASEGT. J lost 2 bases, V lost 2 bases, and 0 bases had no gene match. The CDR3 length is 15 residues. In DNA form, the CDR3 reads TGTGCCAGCAGTGAACTAGCGGGGGGGCAAGAGACCCAGTACTTC. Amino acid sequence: CASSELAGGQETQYF.

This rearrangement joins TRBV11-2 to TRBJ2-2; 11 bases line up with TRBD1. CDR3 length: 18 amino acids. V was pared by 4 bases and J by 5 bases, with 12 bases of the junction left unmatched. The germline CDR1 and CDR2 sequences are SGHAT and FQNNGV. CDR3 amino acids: CASSSRDRGFLWTGELFF. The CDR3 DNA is TGTGCCAGCAGCTCGCGGGACAGGGGGTTTCTTTGGACCGGGGAGCTGTTTTTT.